These T cell receptor beta chains were read from a single sample in a study of blood T cell repertoires in COVID-19. This table comes from immunoSEQ multiplex PCR, and its TCRdb copy is limited to in-frame clones, with some not included. The data show around 220,000 clones, with about 90% seen just once and roughly 2% held by the top ten. The sample was peripheral blood. Receptors originate from a woman aged 45-60 years with acute or convalescent COVID-19. Both conserved end residues are part of each CDR3. A D gene is named only where the DNA matches it firmly. The size entry is marked missing in some rows and otherwise reads once, few, many or a size class.

cdr3_nt cdr3_aa v_call clone_size d_call j_call
TGTGCCAGCAGCGTAGACGGGAGTAGCAATCAGCCCCAGCATTTT CASSVDGSSNQPQHF TRBV9 - - TRBJ1-5
TGTGCCAGTAGTATTAGACAATTGGACTGGGTGTTCCCAAAAGCTTTCTTT CASSIRQLDWVFPKAFF TRBV19 - - TRBJ1-1
TGTGCCATCAGTTCTAGCGGGGGGGATTTCGAGCAGTACTTC CAISSSGGDFEQYF TRBV10-3 - TRBD2 TRBJ2-7
TGTGCCAGCAGCCGGTCAGGGGGAAACGGTGAGCAGTTCTTC CASSRSGGNGEQFF TRBV11-2 - TRBD1 TRBJ2-1
TGCAGCGTTGAAGATGGGGAGAATGAGCTCTACGAGCAGTACTTC CSVEDGENELYEQYF TRBV29-1 once - TRBJ2-7
TGTGCCAGCAGCCTCGGCGGGGGCTCGCGCACAGATACGCAGTATTTT CASSLGGGSRTDTQYF TRBV5-5 - - TRBJ2-3
TGTGCCAGCAGCTTCGCTACTAGGGATACGCAGTATTTT CASSFATRDTQYF TRBV11-2 - - TRBJ2-3
TGTGCCAGCTCACCAAACCCTAGAGGCACTGAAGCTTTCTTT CASSPNPRGTEAFF TRBV18 - - TRBJ1-1
TGTGCCAGCTCACCAGGGAACAGGGGTGGCACTGAAGCTTTCTTT CASSPGNRGGTEAFF TRBV18 - TRBD1 TRBJ1-1
TGCGCCAGCAGCCACGGGGTGACCGGAAACACCATATATTTT CASSHGVTGNTIYF TRBV4-1 - - TRBJ1-3